This T cell receptor (beta chain) emerged from a study of cytomegalovirus exposure and HLA in healthy donors. Study in general: Membership in the Caucasian-associated ancestry cluster was found for about four fifths of a few hundred genotyped donors.

With V trimmed by 3 bases and J by 1 base, 5 bases remained unmatched. The CDR3 is 15 residues long. The germline CDR1 and CDR2 sequences are MNHNY and SVGAGI (reference sequence). In nominal health when sampled, donors likely had unrecorded immune exposures nonetheless. PCR employed 60 Vbeta and 13 Jbeta primers. Profiled with immunoSEQ multiplex PCR; TCRdb holds only in-frame clones, not every one. The sample yields 310,000 or so clones, roughly 90% seen once. The clonotype originates from a woman aged 18-35 years in good health and CMV-seronegative. The sequenced sample consisted of PBMCs. V gene TRBV6-6 combines with J gene TRBJ2-7, with 8 positions matching TRBD1. Written as DNA, the CDR3 is TGTGCCAGCAGTTATTCGGACAGGGAATCCTACGAGCAGTACTTC. As protein: CASSYSDRESYEQYF.